This T cell receptor (beta chain) came from a study of T cells of healthy individuals. TCRdb reprocessed the 5' RACE reads with MiXCR, giving one entry per CDR3 protein. Of about 96,000 distinct CDR3 sequences in the sample, roughly 15% were seen once. The CDR3 is 12 residues long. CDR1 and CDR2 from the germline V gene are MNHNY and SVGAGI (reference sequence). The germline V and J ends were trimmed by 2 bases and 8 bases, with 9 bases remaining between them. V is TRBV6-6 and J is TRBJ1-1; D remains unclear. This clonotype originated in a human donor in good health. CDR3 DNA sequence: TGTGCCAGCAGTTACGGGAAGGCGGAAGCTTTCTTT. This gives the protein CASSYGKAEAFF.